The present entry profiles one TCR beta chain with its context. Its antigen remains unidentified. This sample was included in a study of vaccination and CD4 T cells after COVID-19. For the study at large: Post-vaccination samples were procured at a median of 72 days following dose two (range 14 to 241). Overlapping spike peptides served as the stimulus for the cells. These peptides came from SARS-CoV-2 and from the common cold coronaviruses HCoV-NL63, HCoV-OC43 and HCoV-229E.

Time point of the sample: late sampling 161 to 241 days after vaccination in a few convalescent patients. Stated treatment: approximately nine-day PBMC culture with coronavirus spike peptide pools or control peptides (ViraFEST assay). There were positive PCR dates ranging from March to December 2020, all predating US Alpha, Beta and Delta variants. With the Oncomine TCR Beta short-read assay, DNA from cultured CD4+ T cells was sequenced. TCRdb ran MiXCR on the PCR reads and lists one entry per CDR3 protein. The data contain around 23,000 distinct CDR3 sequences, roughly 33% of them seen just once; the ten biggest clones take up around 10%. The specimen was CD4+ T cells from blood, cultured in vitro, collected about 7 months after SARS-CoV-2 vaccination. The origin of this receptor is a human donor who had recovered from COVID-19.

For the CDR3, the DNA is TGTGCCAGCAGCCAGGCTAACACAGATACGCAGTATTTT. Amino acid sequence: CASSQANTDTQYF. The V gene is TRBV5-4, the J gene TRBJ2-3; D call uncertain. Trimming removed 4 bases from V and 2 bases from J, with 8 bases in between. CDR1 and CDR2 from the germline V gene are SGHNT and YYREEE (reference sequence). The CDR3 runs to 13 residues.